These 27 T cell receptor beta chains share one sample of origin, sequenced in a study of T cells in tumors and immune-related adverse events (dated by TCRdb to the early 2020s). To prepare the library, the immunoSEQ multiplex PCR assay was applied. This immuneACCESS table, as held by TCRdb, lists in-frame sequences with V and J called but not all clones. Of the missing ones, under half trace to an unresolved V gene in checked studies; the others have no known cause. Across this sample there are 20,000 to 25,000 clones, with about nine tenths seen only once. The top ten clones comprise 1.3% to 1.5% of the sample. Taken with the paper, the label for treatment or condition translates to: nivolumab (PD-1 blockade) given before sampling. The sequencing used lymph node tissue, collected from a patient treated with anti-PD-1 therapy. Receptors were obtained from a female donor with metastatic renal cell carcinoma.

CDR3 nucleotides: TGTGCCAGCAGTGAAGGAGTAAGACTAGAACGCACAGATACGCAGTATTTT. This codes for CASSEGVRLERTDTQYF. This chain uses TRBV25-1 with TRBJ2-3; a weak D match, TRBD2 (6 bases). Germline V CDR1 and CDR2: MGHDK, SYGVNS. V was pared by 2 bases and J by 1 base, with 16 bases between. There are 17 residues in the CDR3.

The J gene is TRBJ2-6, the V gene TRBV5-1; tentative D call: TRBD2 (6 bases). Per the germline V gene, CDR1 is SGHRS and CDR2 is YFSETQ. Trimming cost V 4 bases and J 0 bases, with 14 bases left between them. CDR3 length: 17 residues. The CDR3 region is CASSSLEGLSGANVLTF. CDR3 DNA sequence: TGCGCCAGCAGCAGTCTCGAGGGACTCTCTGGGGCCAACGTCCTGACTTTC.

The chain links TRBV19 to TRBJ1-2, with D maybe TRBD1 (6 bases). Per the germline V gene, CDR1 is LNHDA and CDR2 is SQIVND (reference sequence). V shed 5 bases and J shed 5 bases, with 12 bases lying between them. There are 13 residues in the CDR3. DNA of the CDR3: TGTGCCAGTAGTCTCGCCGACAGGTATGGCTACACCTTC. Protein: CASSLADRYGYTF.

V is TRBV18 and J is TRBJ1-1; D remains ambiguous. V lost 3 bases and J lost 0, with 8 bases in between. CDR1 and CDR2 from the germline V gene are KGHSH and LQKENI. CDR3 size: 14 residues. The CDR3 is CASSPGRLNTEAFF. The CDR3 DNA sequence: TGTGCCAGCTCACCGGGCAGATTGAACACTGAAGCTTTCTTT.

The chain's CDR3 is CASSIASRGAYEQYF. The DNA for the CDR3 is TGTGCCAGTAGTATAGCCTCCAGGGGCGCCTACGAGCAGTACTTC. The chain has TRBV19 and TRBJ2-7, with a tentative D call TRBD1 (6 bases). The CDR3 runs 15 residues. Trimming stripped 1 base from V and 2 bases from J, with 12 bases between. CDR1 is LNHDA, CDR2 SQIVND, per germline (reference sequence). The complete variable domain, with remaining parts taken from reference TRBV19 and TRBJ2-7, reads DGGITQSPKYLFRKEGQNVTLSCEQNLNHDAMYWYRQDPGQGLRLIYYSQIVNDFQKGDIAEGYSVSREKKESFPLTVTSAQKNPTAFYLCASSIASRGAYEQYFGPGTRLTVT.

This chain joins TRBV5-4 and TRBJ1-1, with a tentative D call TRBD1 (6 bases). V shed 0 bases and J shed 3 bases, with 9 bases lying between them. The V gene's germline CDR1 is SGHNT and CDR2 YYREEE (reference sequence). The length of the CDR3 is 14 residues. CDR3 protein: CASSLDRAHTEAFF. In nucleotides, the CDR3 is TGTGCCAGCAGCTTGGACAGGGCTCACACTGAAGCTTTCTTT.

The J gene is TRBJ2-5, the V gene TRBV25-1, with D perhaps matching TRBD2 (6 bases). Trimming cost V 4 bases and J 5 bases, with 20 bases left between them. Germline lookup yields CDR1 MGHDK and CDR2 SYGVNS. This CDR3 has 16 residues. The CDR3 DNA reads TGTGCCAGCAGTGGATTCCGCCGGGGACTCGGGGAGACCCAGTACTTC. Translation: CASSGFRRGLGETQYF. The entire variable domain, with the rest obtained from reference TRBV25-1 and TRBJ2-5, is as follows: EADIYQTPRYLVIGTGKKITLECSQTMGHDKMYWYQQDPGMELHLIHYSYGVNSTEKGDLSSESTVSRIRTEHFPLTLESARPSHTSQYLCASSGFRRGLGETQYFGPGTRLLVL.

As DNA, the CDR3 is TGCAGCGTGACTCGGACAGACCTGAACACTGAAGCTTTCTTT. This sequence encodes CSVTRTDLNTEAFF. The V call is TRBV29-1, the J call TRBJ1-1; the D gene is possibly TRBD1 (6 bases). Trimming took off 6 bases at V and 0 bases at J, with 14 bases between the two ends. The CDR3 sequence is 14 residues long. Per germline, CDR1 SQVTM and CDR2 ANQGSEA.

This chain uses TRBV7-8 with TRBJ2-7; D might be TRBD1 or TRBD2, each matching 6 bases. CDR3 length: 16 residues. The germline V gene has CDR1 SGHVS and CDR2 FQNEAQ. Trimming took off 4 bases at V and 0 bases at J, with 16 bases between the two ends. CDR3 nucleotide sequence: TGTGCCAGCAGCTGGTCTGGGGGGCTTAGCTCCTACGAGCAGTACTTC. This sequence encodes CASSWSGGLSSYEQYF.

The rearrangement uses TRBV10-2 and TRBJ1-4; TRBD1 matches at 7 bases. The CDR3 consists of 13 residues. Unmatched junction bases numbered 10, after V lost 10 bases and J lost 8 bases. Germline assignment: CDR1 WSHSY and CDR2 SAAADI. For the CDR3, the DNA is TGCGCCACCCAGGACAGGTTGGGAGAAAAACTGTTTTTT. Protein: CATQDRLGEKLFF.

This chain joins TRBV29-1 and TRBJ2-1, with TRBD2 matching over 10 bases. Germline CDR1 SQVTM, CDR2 ANQGSEA. This CDR3 comprises 16 residues. V shed 2 bases and J 6 bases; nucleotides not matched to a gene: 10. The DNA for the CDR3 is TGCAGCGTTGAAACTCTAGCGGGGGCCGCTATCAATGAGCAGTTCTTC. Its protein product is CSVETLAGAAINEQFF.

In nucleotides, the CDR3 is TGTGCCAGCAGTTACGTTACAGGAGGGGCAGATACGCAGTATTTT. This gives the protein CASSYVTGGADTQYF. The chain employs TRBV6-5 and TRBJ2-3, with D possibly being TRBD2 (6 bases). The V gene's germline CDR1 is MNHEY and CDR2 SVGAGI. V gave up 2 bases and J gave up 4 bases, with 13 bases separating them. The CDR3 is 15 residues long.

This clone was picked up one time. V gene TRBV2 combines with J gene TRBJ2-1; 10 positions agree with TRBD2. The CDR3 runs to 14 residues. Germline V gene data show CDR1 as SNHLY and CDR2 as FYNNEI. Trimming at V came to 7 bases and at J to 7 bases, leaving 7 bases not matched to a gene. CDR3 residues: CASTNSGGQNEQFF. The CDR3 DNA reads as TGTGCCAGCACGAATAGCGGGGGGCAAAATGAGCAGTTCTTC. Together with reference TRBV2 and TRBJ2-1, the CDR3 gives the full variable domain: EPEVTQTPSHQVTQMGQEVILRCVPISNHLYFYWYRQILGQKVEFLVSFYNNEISEKSEIFDDQFSVERPDGSNFTLKIRSTKLEDSAMYFCASTNSGGQNEQFFGPGTRLTVL.

The V call is TRBV30, the J call TRBJ2-7, with D perhaps matching TRBD2 (5 bases). Trimming stripped 2 bases from V and 2 bases from J, with 7 bases between. Germline V gives CDR1 GTSNPN, CDR2 SVGIG (reference sequence). The CDR3 contains 12 residues. CDR3 sequence (DNA): TGTGCCTGGAGTATCGGGACCTACGAGCAGTACTTC. This gives the protein CAWSIGTYEQYF.

The J gene is TRBJ2-2, the V gene TRBV2; no clear D. V lost 2 bases to trimming and J lost 3 bases, with 7 bases between them. The CDR3 has 14 residues. The germline V gene has CDR1 SNHLY and CDR2 FYNNEI. The DNA of the CDR3 is TGTGCCAGCAGTGAAATACAGCACACCGGGGAGCTGTTTTTT. Protein sequence: CASSEIQHTGELFF.

The chain joins TRBV6-1 to TRBJ2-5; tentative D call: TRBD2 (6 bases). Trimming pared 2 bases from V and 2 bases from J, leaving 18 bases between. The CDR3 has 17 residues. In germline, CDR1 is MNHNS, CDR2 SASEGT. This CDR3 reads CASSELGYPRGQETQYF. The DNA of the CDR3 is TGTGCCAGCAGTGAATTAGGGTATCCTCGGGGGCAAGAGACCCAGTACTTC.

This sequence joins TRBV6-4 and TRBJ2-2; D may be TRBD2 (5 bases). This CDR3 contains 15 residues. Looked up from germline, CDR1 is MRHNA and CDR2 is SNTAGT. Deletions cut 4 bases from V and 3 bases from J, with 12 bases between. Here the CDR3 DNA reads TGTGCCAGCAGTGTAGGAGGACGGGACACCGGGGAGCTGTTTTTT. The encoded protein is CASSVGGRDTGELFF.

V and J are TRBV4-1 and TRBJ1-3; D is ambiguous. The CDR3 spans 16 residues. The V end was cut by 1 base, the J end by 2 bases, with 12 bases between. From germline, CDR1 is MGHRA and CDR2 YSYEKL. CDR3 nucleotides: TGCGCCAGCAGCCAAGTCGCCGGCCAGGCTGGAAACACCATATATTTT. Translating gives CASSQVAGQAGNTIYF.

The chain recombines TRBV10-3 with TRBJ1-5, with a weak D call TRBD1 (5 bases). This CDR3 is built from 14 residues. Germline values: CDR1 ENHRY, CDR2 SYGVKD. The germline V and J ends were trimmed by 5 bases and 4 bases, with 12 bases remaining between them. For the CDR3, the DNA is TGTGCCATCAGTCCCTCGGGGGAAAATCAGCCCCAGCATTTT. Translated, it gives CAISPSGENQPQHF.

This chain links TRBV19 with TRBJ2-7; D call uncertain. From germline, CDR1 is LNHDA and CDR2 SQIVND (reference sequence). The CDR3 has 11 amino acids. V was shortened by 6 bases and J by 5 bases, with 8 bases between the two germline ends. CDR3 bases: TGTGCCAGTAGCTCCGCGGACGAGCAGTACTTC. It yields the protein CASSSADEQYF.

The chain joins TRBV20-1 to TRBJ2-3, with 10 bases identical to TRBD2. The V gene's germline CDR1 is DFQATT and CDR2 SNEGSKA (reference sequence). V shed 3 bases, J shed 14 bases, and the junction held 5 bases outside the gene matches. This CDR3 spans 11 amino acids. Written as DNA, the CDR3 is TGCAGTGCTAGGGAGCGGGGGGGCACGTATTTT. Amino acid sequence: CSARERGGTYF.

The J gene is TRBJ2-3, the V gene TRBV6-5, with 9 positions matching TRBD1. CDR3 size: 12 residues. V shed 5 bases and J 8 bases; nucleotides not matched to a gene: 2. Per germline, CDR1 MNHEY and CDR2 SVGAGI. The CDR3 DNA reads as TGTGCCAGCAGTCGGACAGGGGCTACGCAGTATTTT. Its translation: CASSRTGATQYF.

The gene calls are TRBV10-3 and TRBJ2-5; 8 bases match TRBD2. Trimming at V came to 2 bases and at J to 4 bases, leaving 3 bases not matched to a gene. Germline loops: CDR1 ENHRY, CDR2 SYGVKD. The CDR3 runs 14 residues. Written as DNA, the CDR3 is TGTGCCATCAGTGAGCGGGAGGGCCCAGAGACCCAGTACTTC. It specifies CAISEREGPETQYF.

The V gene is TRBV2, the J gene TRBJ2-6; D perhaps matches TRBD2 (7 bases). The V and J ends lost 6 bases and 2 bases respectively, with 17 bases between them. The CDR3 loop spans 17 amino acids. Germline-derived CDR1 and CDR2 are SNHLY and FYNNEI. CDR3 protein: CASRSGAGATGANVLTF. DNA of the CDR3: TGTGCCAGCAGGAGCGGGGCAGGGGCAACTGGGGCCAACGTCCTGACTTTC.

The chain links TRBV29-1 to TRBJ1-1, with D perhaps matching TRBD1 (5 bases). The CDR3 sequence is 12 residues long. Germline V gene lookup returns CDR1 SQVTM and CDR2 ANQGSEA. The V end lost 7 bases, the J end lost 5 bases, and 14 bases lay between the germline ends. CDR3 sequence (DNA): TGCAGCGCCGACGGGGGGAGGACTGAAGCTTTCTTT. Translated, it gives CSADGGRTEAFF.

The chain uses TRBV19 and TRBJ1-5; TRBD1 is a possible D gene (5 bases). Germline CDR1 LNHDA, CDR2 SQIVND (reference sequence). The V end was cut by 3 bases, the J end by 5 bases, with 14 bases between. CDR3 size: 15 residues. CDR3 protein: CASSIVREYHQPQHF. CDR3 sequence (DNA): TGTGCCAGTAGTATCGTCAGGGAATACCATCAGCCCCAGCATTTT.

The genes are TRBV6-5 and TRBJ2-2; no clear D. Germline loops: CDR1 MNHEY, CDR2 SVGAGI. The ends were cut back, 7 bases at V and 6 bases at J, with 15 bases in the middle. This CDR3 contains 14 residues. The CDR3 spells CASNRRGTSGELFF. The CDR3 region has the DNA TGTGCCAGCAACCGTCGAGGAACTTCCGGGGAGCTGTTTTTT.